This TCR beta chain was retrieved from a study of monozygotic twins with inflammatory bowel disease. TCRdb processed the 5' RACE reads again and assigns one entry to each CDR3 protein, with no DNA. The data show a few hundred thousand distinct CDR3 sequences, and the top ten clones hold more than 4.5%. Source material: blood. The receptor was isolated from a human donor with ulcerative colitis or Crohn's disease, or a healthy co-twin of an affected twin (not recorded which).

The CDR3 loop is CASSQGWIRNEQFF. The J gene is TRBJ2-1, the V gene TRBV14. Looked up from germline, CDR1 is SGHDN and CDR2 is FVKESK. The CDR3 length is 14 residues.